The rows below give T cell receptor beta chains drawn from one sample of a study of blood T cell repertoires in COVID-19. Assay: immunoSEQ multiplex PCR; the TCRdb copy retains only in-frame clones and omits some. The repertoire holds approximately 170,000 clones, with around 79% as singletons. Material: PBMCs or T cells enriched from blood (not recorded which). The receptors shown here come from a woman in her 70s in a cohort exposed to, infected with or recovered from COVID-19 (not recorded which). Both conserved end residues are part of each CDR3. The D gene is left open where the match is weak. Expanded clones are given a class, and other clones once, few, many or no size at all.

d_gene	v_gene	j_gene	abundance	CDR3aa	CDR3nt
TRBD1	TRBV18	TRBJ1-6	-	CASSGQGARGDSPLHF	TGTGCCAGCTCTGGACAGGGGGCGCGAGGCGATTCACCCCTCCACTTT
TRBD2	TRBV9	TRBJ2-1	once	CASSAHGLAGTNEQFF	TGTGCCAGCAGCGCCCACGGACTAGCGGGAACCAATGAGCAGTTCTTC
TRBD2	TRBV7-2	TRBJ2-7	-	CASSPGGAGNYEQYF	TGTGCCAGCAGCCCCGGAGGAGCGGGAAATTACGAGCAGTACTTC
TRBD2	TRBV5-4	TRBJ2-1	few	CASSDGRLRHEQFF	TGTGCCAGCAGCGACGGGAGGTTGAGACATGAGCAGTTCTTC
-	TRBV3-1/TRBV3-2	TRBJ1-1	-	CASSLGTPNTEAFF	TGTGCCAGCAGCCTCGGGACACCGAACACTGAAGCTTTCTTT
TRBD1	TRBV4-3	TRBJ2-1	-	CASSQDRGSSYNEQFF	TGCGCCAGCAGCCAGGACAGGGGCAGCTCCTACAATGAGCAGTTCTTC
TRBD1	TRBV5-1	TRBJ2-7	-	CASSLDRGTYEQYF	TGCGCCAGCAGCTTGGACAGGGGGACCTACGAGCAGTACTTC
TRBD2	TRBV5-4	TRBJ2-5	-	CASSQLAGGPRSKGAQYF	TGTGCCAGCAGTCAACTAGCGGGAGGGCCCCGGAGTAAAGGTGCCCAGTACTTC
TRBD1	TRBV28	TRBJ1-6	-	CASSSPGQGYSPLHF	TGTGCCAGCAGTTCACCCGGACAGGGGTATTCACCCCTCCACTTT
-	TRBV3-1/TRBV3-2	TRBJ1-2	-	CASSQAGGYTF	TGTGCCAGCAGCCAAGCGGGTGGCTACACCTTC
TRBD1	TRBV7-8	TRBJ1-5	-	CASSGITGGGEAQHF	TGTGCCAGCAGCGGCATTACAGGGGGCGGTGAGGCCCAGCATTTT
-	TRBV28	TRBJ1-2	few	CASSLDGLTRGYTF	TGTGCCAGCAGTCTGGACGGTCTAACTAGAGGCTACACCTTC
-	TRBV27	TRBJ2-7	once	CASSFGGLNRYEQYF	TGTGCCAGCAGTTTCGGAGGACTCAACCGATACGAGCAGTACTTC
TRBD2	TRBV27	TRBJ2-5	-	CASSLRGLAGRGTQYF	TGTGCCAGCAGTTTAAGGGGGCTAGCGGGGAGGGGGACCCAGTACTTC
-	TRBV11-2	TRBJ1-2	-	CASSDGWRYGYTF	TGTGCCAGCAGCGACGGGTGGCGGTATGGCTACACCTTC
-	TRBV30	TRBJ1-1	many	CAWSVRVEAFF	TGTGCCTGGAGTGTACGAGTTGAAGCTTTCTTT
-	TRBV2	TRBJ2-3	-	CASSPTNTDTQYF	TGTGCCAGCAGTCCCACTAACACAGATACGCAGTATTTT
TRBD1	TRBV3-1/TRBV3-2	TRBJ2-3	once	CASSQRNRGDTQYF	TGTGCCAGCAGCCAACGAAACAGGGGGGATACGCAGTATTTT
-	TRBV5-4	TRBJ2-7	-	CASSLGASPSYEQYF	TGTGCCAGCAGCTTGGGAGCTTCCCCCTCCTACGAGCAGTACTTC
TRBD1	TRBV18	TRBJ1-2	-	CASSPRDSFYGYTF	TGTGCCAGCTCACCTAGGGACAGCTTCTATGGCTACACCTTC
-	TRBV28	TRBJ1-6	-	CASSFYQTALHF	TGTGCCAGCAGTTTTTATCAGACTGCCCTCCACTTT
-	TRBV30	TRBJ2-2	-	CAWSGQPNTGELFF	TGTGCCTGGAGCGGACAGCCAAACACCGGGGAGCTGTTTTTT
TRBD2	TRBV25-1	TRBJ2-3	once	CTSSAAGGSTDTQYF	TGTACCAGCAGCGCTGCGGGAGGAAGCACAGATACGCAGTATTTT
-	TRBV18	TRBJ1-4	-	CASSPSTELNEKLFF	TGTGCCAGCTCGCCAAGCACAGAGCTTAATGAAAAACTGTTTTTT
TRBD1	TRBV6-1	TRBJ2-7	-	CASSEASTGEYF	TGTGCCAGCAGTGAAGCGTCTACAGGGGAGTACTTC
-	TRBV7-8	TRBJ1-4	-	CASSLARWGDEKLFF	TGTGCCAGCAGCTTAGCTCGGTGGGGCGATGAAAAACTGTTTTTT
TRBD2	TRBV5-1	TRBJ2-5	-	CASSLVAGEGQETQYF	TGCGCCAGCAGCTTGGTAGCGGGAGAGGGACAGGAGACCCAGTACTTC
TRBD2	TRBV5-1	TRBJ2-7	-	CASRGVAGREQYF	TGCGCCAGCAGAGGAGTAGCGGGGCGCGAGCAGTACTTC
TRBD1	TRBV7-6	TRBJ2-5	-	CASSLGTGRSETQYF	TGTGCCAGCAGCTTAGGGACAGGGCGATCGGAGACCCAGTACTTC
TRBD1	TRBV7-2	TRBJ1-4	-	CASSFQGGREKLFF	TGTGCCAGCAGCTTCCAGGGGGGCAGGGAAAAACTGTTTTTT
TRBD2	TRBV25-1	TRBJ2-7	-	CASSVLAVGGSYEQYF	TGTGCCAGCAGTGTCCTAGCGGTTGGAGGGTCCTACGAGCAGTACTTC
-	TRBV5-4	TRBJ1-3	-	CASSLGNRRSGNTIYF	TGTGCCAGCAGCTTGGGAAACCGGAGGTCGGGAAACACCATATATTTT
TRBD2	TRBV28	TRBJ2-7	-	CASNGGAGGHYEQYF	TGTGCCAGCAATGGAGGGGCGGGAGGGCACTACGAGCAGTACTTC
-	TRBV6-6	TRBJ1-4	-	CASSSIRGYNEKLFF	TGTGCCAGCAGCTCCATCCGGGGATATAATGAAAAACTGTTTTTT
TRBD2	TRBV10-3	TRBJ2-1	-	CAISGASGQYNEQFF	TGTGCCATCAGTGGGGCTAGCGGGCAGTACAATGAGCAGTTCTTC
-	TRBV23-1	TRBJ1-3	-	CANPPQGGGNTIYF	TGCGCCAACCCTCCACAGGGCGGGGGAAACACCATATATTTT
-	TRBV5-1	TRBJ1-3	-	CASSLPGNTIYF	TGCGCCAGCAGCTTGCCGGGAAACACCATATATTTT
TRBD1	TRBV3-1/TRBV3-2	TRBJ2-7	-	CASSQMPGTGDPYF	TGTGCCAGCAGCCAAATGCCAGGGACAGGGGACCCGTACTTC
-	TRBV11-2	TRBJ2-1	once	CASSSMMTGSSYNEQFF	TGTGCCAGCAGCTCAATGATGACTGGAAGCTCCTACAATGAGCAGTTCTTC
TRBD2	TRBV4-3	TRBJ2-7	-	CASSHGERDYEQYF	TGCGCCAGCAGCCACGGGGAGCGGGACTACGAGCAGTACTTC
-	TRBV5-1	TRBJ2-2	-	CASSFGQANTGELFF	TGCGCCAGCAGCTTCGGTCAGGCGAACACCGGGGAGCTGTTTTTT
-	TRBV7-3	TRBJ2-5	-	CASSLDSQETQYF	TGTGCCAGCAGCTTGGACAGCCAAGAGACCCAGTACTTC
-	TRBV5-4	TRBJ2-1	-	CASSLEYSSSYNEQFF	TGTGCCAGCAGCTTAGAGTATTCGAGCTCCTACAATGAGCAGTTCTTC
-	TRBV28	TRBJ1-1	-	CASSLGGGTEAFF	TGTGCCAGCAGTTTGGGGGGAGGCACTGAAGCTTTCTTT
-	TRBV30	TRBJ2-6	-	CAWSATGAFSGANVLTF	TGTGCCTGGAGTGCGACAGGAGCCTTTTCTGGGGCCAACGTCCTGACTTTC
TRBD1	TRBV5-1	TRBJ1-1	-	CASSLGHRGNTEAFF	TGCGCCAGCAGCTTGGGACACAGGGGGAACACTGAAGCTTTCTTT
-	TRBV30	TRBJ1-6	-	CAWSSGPNSPLHF	TGTGCCTGGAGTTCAGGGCCGAATTCACCCCTCCACTTT
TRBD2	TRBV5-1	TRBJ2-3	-	CASSSPGRAGGGDTQYF	TGCGCCAGCAGCTCCCCAGGTAGAGCGGGAGGGGGTGATACGCAGTATTTT
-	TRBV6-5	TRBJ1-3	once	CASSAGPSGDTIYF	TGTGCCAGCAGCGCTGGGCCGTCCGGGGACACCATATATTTT
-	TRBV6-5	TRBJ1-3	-	CASSSTVSGNTIYF	TGTGCCAGCAGTTCGACAGTCTCTGGAAACACCATATATTTT
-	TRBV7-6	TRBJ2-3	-	CASSLGGRILGRTDTQYF	TGTGCCAGCAGCTTGGGGGGGCGGATCCTCGGTCGCACAGATACGCAGTATTTT
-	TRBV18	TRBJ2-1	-	CASTRGTYNEQFF	TGTGCCAGCACAAGGGGGACCTACAATGAGCAGTTCTTC
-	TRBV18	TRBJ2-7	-	CASSPTEARLDYEQYF	TGTGCCAGCTCACCGACAGAAGCGAGACTAGATTACGAGCAGTACTTC